The rows below give T cell receptor beta chains drawn from one sample of a study of cytomegalovirus exposure and HLA in healthy donors. TCRdb's table, derived via immunoSEQ multiplex PCR, lists solely in-frame clones and lacks some. The data contain around 170,000 clones, around 76% of them singletons. Sample: PBMCs. The receptors originated from a man in his forties in good health and CMV-seronegative. Each CDR3 is given with its conserved first and last residue. The order of the fields is V gene, clone size, D gene, J gene, CDR3 protein, CDR3 DNA. D genes are given only for firm matches. Clone size, where shown, is once, few, many, or a class for clones that have expanded.

v_gene: TRBV5-6
abundance: -
d_gene: -
j_gene: TRBJ2-7
CDR3aa: CASSSWRSPYEQYF
CDR3nt: TGTGCCAGCAGCTCCTGGAGGAGCCCCTACGAGCAGTACTTC

v_gene: TRBV29-1
abundance: -
d_gene: TRBD2
j_gene: TRBJ2-3
CDR3aa: CSASLGGRVGDTQYF
CDR3nt: TGCAGCGCCTCGCTAGGCGGGAGGGTCGGAGATACGCAGTATTTT

v_gene: TRBV27
abundance: -
d_gene: -
j_gene: TRBJ2-7
CDR3aa: CASSLNGLGEQYF
CDR3nt: TGTGCCAGCAGTTTAAACGGGTTAGGAGAGCAGTACTTC

v_gene: TRBV28
abundance: -
d_gene: -
j_gene: TRBJ1-5
CDR3aa: CASSFIQGRQPQHF
CDR3nt: TGTGCCAGCAGTTTTATACAGGGACGACAGCCCCAGCATTTT

v_gene: TRBV6-5
abundance: few
d_gene: -
j_gene: TRBJ2-7
CDR3aa: CASSSSRRAGYEQYF
CDR3nt: TGTGCCAGCAGCTCTAGTCGTAGAGCGGGCTACGAGCAGTACTTC

v_gene: TRBV5-1
abundance: -
d_gene: -
j_gene: TRBJ1-1
CDR3aa: CASTTGTATEAFF
CDR3nt: TGCGCCAGCACTACAGGGACGGCCACTGAAGCTTTCTTT

v_gene: TRBV2
abundance: -
d_gene: TRBD2
j_gene: TRBJ2-2
CDR3aa: CASSEIAGATGELFF
CDR3nt: TGTGCCAGCAGTGAAATAGCGGGAGCCACCGGGGAGCTGTTTTTT

v_gene: TRBV7-3
abundance: -
d_gene: TRBD1
j_gene: TRBJ2-5
CDR3aa: CSSSLTGTGEGTQYF
CDR3nt: TGTTCCAGCAGCTTAACGGGGACAGGGGAGGGGACCCAGTACTTC

v_gene: TRBV10-2
abundance: -
d_gene: TRBD1
j_gene: TRBJ1-1
CDR3aa: CASKWDSLNTEAFF
CDR3nt: TGCGCCAGCAAATGGGACAGTTTGAACACTGAAGCTTTCTTT

v_gene: TRBV5-1
abundance: -
d_gene: TRBD2
j_gene: TRBJ2-3
CDR3aa: CASSPSPSGSTDTQYF
CDR3nt: TGCGCCAGCAGCCCCAGCCCTAGCGGGAGCACAGATACGCAGTATTTT

v_gene: TRBV7-3
abundance: -
d_gene: TRBD1
j_gene: TRBJ2-3
CDR3aa: CASSSGTGSDTQYF
CDR3nt: TGTGCCAGCAGCTCGGGGACAGGGAGCGATACGCAGTATTTT

v_gene: TRBV7-2
abundance: -
d_gene: -
j_gene: TRBJ1-2
CDR3aa: CASSGQLNYGYTF
CDR3nt: TGTGCCAGCAGCGGACAGCTGAACTATGGCTACACCTTC

v_gene: TRBV29-1
abundance: -
d_gene: -
j_gene: TRBJ2-7
CDR3aa: CSVVLQGLPYEQYF
CDR3nt: TGCAGCGTTGTTCTGCAGGGACTCCCCTACGAGCAGTACTTC

v_gene: TRBV2
abundance: -
d_gene: TRBD1
j_gene: TRBJ1-5
CDR3aa: CASINTGGDQPQHF
CDR3nt: TGTGCCAGCATAAATACAGGGGGCGATCAGCCCCAGCATTTT

v_gene: TRBV7-6
abundance: -
d_gene: TRBD1
j_gene: TRBJ2-5
CDR3aa: CASSSGTEETQYF
CDR3nt: TGTGCCAGCAGCTCCGGGACAGAAGAGACCCAGTACTTC

v_gene: TRBV7-9
abundance: -
d_gene: -
j_gene: TRBJ2-5
CDR3aa: CSSSLGSQETQYF
CDR3nt: TGTTCCAGCAGCTTAGGCAGCCAAGAGACCCAGTACTTC

v_gene: TRBV30
abundance: -
d_gene: TRBD1
j_gene: TRBJ2-4
CDR3aa: CAWSLKGDSQYF
CDR3nt: TGTGCCTGGAGCTTAAAAGGGGACAGTCAGTACTTC

v_gene: TRBV10-3
abundance: -
d_gene: TRBD2
j_gene: TRBJ2-7
CDR3aa: CAISESTGGLLAGEPHEQYF
CDR3nt: TGTGCCATCAGTGAGTCAACAGGGGGACTACTAGCGGGAGAACCCCACGAGCAGTACTTC

v_gene: TRBV19
abundance: -
d_gene: -
j_gene: TRBJ2-2
CDR3aa: CASSWQANTGELFF
CDR3nt: TGTGCCAGTAGTTGGCAGGCGAACACCGGGGAGCTGTTTTTT

v_gene: TRBV7-9
abundance: -
d_gene: TRBD1
j_gene: TRBJ1-5
CDR3aa: CASSPVLGQGAGQPQHF
CDR3nt: TGTGCCAGCAGCCCAGTCTTGGGACAGGGGGCAGGTCAGCCCCAGCATTTT

v_gene: TRBV12-5
abundance: many
d_gene: -
j_gene: TRBJ1-5
CDR3aa: CASGWGGAGQPQHF
CDR3nt: TGTGCTAGTGGCTGGGGGGGCGCGGGTCAGCCCCAGCATTTT

v_gene: TRBV9
abundance: once
d_gene: -
j_gene: TRBJ2-7
CDR3aa: CASDSAPNEQYF
CDR3nt: TGTGCCAGCGATTCCGCGCCGAACGAGCAGTACTTC

v_gene: TRBV2
abundance: few
d_gene: TRBD2
j_gene: TRBJ2-2
CDR3aa: CASSQREGRDTGELFF
CDR3nt: TGTGCCAGCAGCCAACGGGAGGGTCGTGACACCGGGGAGCTGTTTTTT

v_gene: TRBV11-2
abundance: -
d_gene: -
j_gene: TRBJ2-3
CDR3aa: CASSPETGYTDTQYF
CDR3nt: TGTGCCAGCAGCCCCGAGACAGGCTACACAGATACGCAGTATTTT

v_gene: TRBV5-1
abundance: few
d_gene: TRBD2
j_gene: TRBJ2-7
CDR3aa: CASRRSSGSSYEQYF
CDR3nt: TGCGCCAGCAGACGTTCTAGCGGGAGCTCCTACGAGCAGTACTTC

v_gene: TRBV7-8
abundance: few
d_gene: TRBD2
j_gene: TRBJ2-3
CDR3aa: CASSGLADNREYSDTQYF
CDR3nt: TGTGCCAGCAGCGGACTAGCGGACAACCGGGAGTATTCAGATACGCAGTATTTT

v_gene: TRBV13
abundance: -
d_gene: TRBD1
j_gene: TRBJ2-4
CDR3aa: CASRKTGVQNSQYF
CDR3nt: TGTGCCAGCAGGAAAACAGGGGTCCAAAACAGTCAGTACTTC

v_gene: TRBV9
abundance: -
d_gene: TRBD1
j_gene: TRBJ1-4
CDR3aa: CASSRDRGGEKLFF
CDR3nt: TGTGCCAGCAGCCGGGACAGGGGGGGTGAAAAACTGTTTTTT

v_gene: TRBV9
abundance: -
d_gene: -
j_gene: TRBJ2-3
CDR3aa: CASSVEANTQYF
CDR3nt: TGTGCCAGCAGCGTAGAAGCAAATACGCAGTATTTT

v_gene: TRBV15
abundance: few
d_gene: TRBD2
j_gene: TRBJ2-1
CDR3aa: CATSTQLANEQFF
CDR3nt: TGTGCCACCAGCACCCAACTAGCGAATGAGCAGTTCTTC

v_gene: TRBV29-1
abundance: -
d_gene: -
j_gene: TRBJ2-6
CDR3aa: CSGRAVSGANGLTF
CDR3nt: TGCAGCGGTCGAGCAGTCTCTGGGGCCAACGGCCTGACTTTC

v_gene: TRBV7-2
abundance: few
d_gene: TRBD1
j_gene: TRBJ1-5
CDR3aa: CASSPQGPGGNQPQHF
CDR3nt: TGTGCCAGCAGCCCACAGGGGCCTGGCGGCAATCAGCCCCAGCATTTT

v_gene: TRBV5-4
abundance: -
d_gene: TRBD2
j_gene: TRBJ2-5
CDR3aa: CASSLSGSVGETQYF
CDR3nt: TGTGCCAGCAGCTTGAGCGGGAGCGTGGGAGAGACCCAGTACTTC

v_gene: TRBV13
abundance: -
d_gene: TRBD2
j_gene: TRBJ2-7
CDR3aa: CASSPPTSGSYEQYF
CDR3nt: TGTGCCAGCAGCCCCCCGACTAGCGGGAGCTACGAGCAGTACTTC

v_gene: TRBV2
abundance: -
d_gene: -
j_gene: TRBJ2-5
CDR3aa: CASSSRETQYF
CDR3nt: TGTGCCAGCTCCTCCAGAGAGACCCAGTACTTC

v_gene: TRBV2
abundance: once
d_gene: TRBD1
j_gene: TRBJ1-2
CDR3aa: CASSTGTARNYGYTF
CDR3nt: TGTGCCAGCAGTACCGGGACAGCGAGGAACTATGGCTACACCTTC

v_gene: TRBV9
abundance: -
d_gene: TRBD1
j_gene: TRBJ2-6
CDR3aa: CASSVASGGRDSGANVLTF
CDR3nt: TGTGCCAGCAGCGTAGCGTCAGGGGGAAGAGATTCTGGGGCCAACGTCCTGACTTTC

v_gene: TRBV7-2
abundance: -
d_gene: -
j_gene: TRBJ1-3
CDR3aa: CASSPYVWGKENTIYF
CDR3nt: TGTGCCAGCAGCCCCTATGTGTGGGGCAAGGAAAACACCATATATTTT

v_gene: TRBV27
abundance: once
d_gene: -
j_gene: TRBJ1-6
CDR3aa: CASSSLSRSSYNSPLHF
CDR3nt: TGTGCCAGCAGCTCCTTATCGAGGAGCTCCTATAATTCACCCCTCCACTTT

v_gene: TRBV5-1
abundance: -
d_gene: -
j_gene: TRBJ2-3
CDR3aa: CASSFTGRTDTQYF
CDR3nt: TGCGCCAGCAGCTTTACAGGTCGCACAGATACGCAGTATTTT

v_gene: TRBV2
abundance: -
d_gene: TRBD2
j_gene: TRBJ2-5
CDR3aa: CASNFATSAQETQYF
CDR3nt: TGTGCCAGCAATTTCGCAACTAGCGCCCAAGAGACCCAGTACTTC

v_gene: TRBV27
abundance: -
d_gene: -
j_gene: TRBJ2-5
CDR3aa: CASSTSRRGETQYF
CDR3nt: TGTGCCAGCAGTACAAGTCGAAGGGGAGAGACCCAGTACTTC

v_gene: TRBV6-6
abundance: once
d_gene: TRBD2
j_gene: TRBJ2-7
CDR3aa: CAGGSSTSGRTYEQYF
CDR3nt: TGTGCCGGCGGATCCTCGACTAGCGGGAGAACCTACGAGCAGTACTTC

v_gene: TRBV18
abundance: -
d_gene: TRBD1
j_gene: TRBJ2-4
CDR3aa: CASSLADRVDIQYF
CDR3nt: TGTGCCAGCTCACTCGCGGACAGGGTAGACATTCAGTACTTC

v_gene: TRBV18
abundance: -
d_gene: TRBD1
j_gene: TRBJ1-4
CDR3aa: CASSQGAGVEELFF
CDR3nt: TGTGCCAGCTCACAGGGGGCTGGAGTTGAAGAACTGTTTTTT

v_gene: TRBV7-9
abundance: -
d_gene: -
j_gene: TRBJ1-1
CDR3aa: CASSLGHLNTEAFF
CDR3nt: TGTGCCAGCAGCTTAGGCCACTTGAACACTGAAGCTTTCTTT

v_gene: TRBV19
abundance: -
d_gene: TRBD1
j_gene: TRBJ1-4
CDR3aa: CASSIGTASLNEKLFF
CDR3nt: TGTGCCAGTAGTATCGGGACAGCCAGCCTTAATGAAAAACTGTTTTTT

v_gene: TRBV9
abundance: -
d_gene: -
j_gene: TRBJ2-7
CDR3aa: CASSVYGTPDDEQYF
CDR3nt: TGTGCCAGCAGCGTTTACGGGACACCCGACGACGAGCAGTACTTC

v_gene: TRBV19
abundance: -
d_gene: TRBD1
j_gene: TRBJ2-2
CDR3aa: CASRQGAYTGELFF
CDR3nt: TGTGCCAGTAGACAGGGGGCCTACACCGGGGAGCTGTTTTTT

v_gene: TRBV19
abundance: -
d_gene: -
j_gene: TRBJ2-1
CDR3aa: CASSGSVLNEQFF
CDR3nt: TGTGCCAGTAGCGGGAGCGTTTTGAATGAGCAGTTCTTC

v_gene: TRBV2
abundance: -
d_gene: TRBD1
j_gene: TRBJ2-7
CDR3aa: CAIRTGYSEQYF
CDR3nt: TGTGCCATAAGGACAGGGTATAGCGAGCAGTACTTC

v_gene: TRBV6-6
abundance: -
d_gene: -
j_gene: TRBJ2-7
CDR3aa: CASSYSVGGYEQYF
CDR3nt: TGTGCCAGCAGTTACTCGGTGGGGGGCTACGAGCAGTACTTC

v_gene: TRBV19
abundance: -
d_gene: -
j_gene: TRBJ1-2
CDR3aa: CASTPGTSTYGYTF
CDR3nt: TGTGCCAGTACACCAGGGACATCCACCTATGGCTACACCTTC

v_gene: TRBV30
abundance: -
d_gene: TRBD1
j_gene: TRBJ2-5
CDR3aa: CAWTSGTGGLGLSQETQYF
CDR3nt: TGTGCCTGGACCTCGGGGACAGGGGGCCTGGGTTTAAGCCAAGAGACCCAGTACTTC

v_gene: TRBV9
abundance: -
d_gene: TRBD1
j_gene: TRBJ1-4
CDR3aa: CASSITDRGREKLFF
CDR3nt: TGTGCCAGCAGCATTACAGACAGGGGGCGGGAAAAACTGTTTTTT

v_gene: TRBV9
abundance: -
d_gene: TRBD2
j_gene: TRBJ2-3
CDR3aa: CASSVGLAGTDTQYF
CDR3nt: TGTGCCAGCAGCGTAGGGCTAGCGGGGACAGATACGCAGTATTTT

v_gene: TRBV4-1
abundance: few
d_gene: -
j_gene: TRBJ1-1
CDR3aa: CASSQVRDTEAFF
CDR3nt: TGCGCCAGCAGCCAAGTTCGTGACACTGAAGCTTTCTTT

v_gene: TRBV9
abundance: -
d_gene: TRBD2
j_gene: TRBJ2-7
CDR3aa: CASSARDYTYYEQYF
CDR3nt: TGTGCCAGCAGCGCCCGGGACTACACCTACTACGAGCAGTACTTC

v_gene: TRBV14
abundance: -
d_gene: TRBD2
j_gene: TRBJ2-1
CDR3aa: CASSSHWEGEQFF
CDR3nt: TGTGCCAGCAGCTCACATTGGGAGGGTGAGCAGTTCTTC

v_gene: TRBV30
abundance: -
d_gene: TRBD2
j_gene: TRBJ2-2
CDR3aa: CALSGMNTGELFF
CDR3nt: TGTGCCTTGAGCGGGATGAACACCGGGGAGCTGTTTTTT